One and the same sample provided the 10 T cell receptor beta chains below, sequenced in a study of T-cell memory formation after mild COVID-19. MiXCR, applied by TCRdb to the 5' RACE reads, yields one record per CDR3 protein. The sample records 220,000 or so distinct CDR3 sequences, over 7.5% being singletons. Sequenced material: PBMCs or a T cell subset sorted from them (not recorded which). These receptors originate from a man between 18 and 35 years old who had mild COVID-19 (a few samples of this study predate the infection). Cell type and time point are not known.

This chain joins TRBV18 and TRBJ1-6, with D hard to call. The CDR3 consists of 15 residues. V lost 6 bases and J 0 bases, leaving 9 bases between the germline ends. Germline lookup yields CDR1 KGHSH and CDR2 LQKENI. This CDR3 reads CASSENDSYNSPLHF. DNA of the CDR3: TGTGCCAGCTCCGAGAATGACTCCTATAATTCACCCCTCCACTTT.

This clonotype was seen repeatedly, ten times or more. This chain joins TRBV5-5 and TRBJ1-4, with D perhaps TRBD1 (5 bases). Trimming stripped 3 bases from V and 0 bases from J, with 12 bases between. CDR1 and CDR2 from the germline V gene are SGHKS and YYEKEE (reference sequence). The CDR3 totals 16 residues. The chain's CDR3 is CASSSGHHATNEKLFF. In nucleotides, the CDR3 is TGTGCCAGCAGCTCCGGACACCACGCAACTAATGAAAAACTGTTTTTT. Complete variable domain (other parts from reference TRBV5-5 and TRBJ1-4): DAGVTQSPTHLIKTRGQQVTLRCSPISGHKSVSWYQQVLGQGPQFIFQYYEKEERGRGNFPDRFSARQFPNYSSELNVNALLLGDSALYLCASSSGHHATNEKLFFGSGTQLSVL.

This clonotype has just a few counts. The gene calls are TRBV5-1 and TRBJ1-2, with 10 bases that match TRBD1. Germline lookup yields CDR1 SGHRS and CDR2 YFSETQ. The CDR3 covers 15 residues. V lost 0 bases to trimming and J lost 8 bases; unmatched junction nucleotides: 7. The CDR3 sequence: CASSLVGTGDEGYTF. The CDR3 region has the DNA TGCGCCAGCAGCTTGGTTGGGACAGGGGATGAAGGCTACACCTTC.

This sequence joins TRBV12-3 or TRBV12-4 and TRBJ1-2; D not certain. Trimming removed 4 bases at V and 5 bases at J, with 8 bases between. The CDR3 covers 12 residues. CDR3 in DNA: TGTGCCAGCAGTTATTTGGGATATGGCTACACCTTC. Translated: CASSYLGYGYTF.

V is TRBV6-5 and J is TRBJ1-2, with D possibly being TRBD1 (5 bases). The V end was cut by 0 bases, the J end by 0 bases, with 14 bases between. Germline CDR1 MNHEY, CDR2 SVGAGI. This CDR3 region has 17 residues. For the CDR3, the DNA is TGTGCCAGCAGTTACTCCGGGGGAGGAATTGCTAACTATGGCTACACCTTC. Translated: CASSYSGGGIANYGYTF.

The V call is TRBV28, the J call TRBJ1-1; possibly TRBD1 for D (5 bases). V was shortened by 6 bases and J by 3 bases, with 23 bases between the two germline ends. This CDR3 has 17 amino acids. Germline CDR1 is MDHEN and CDR2 is SYDVKM. This CDR3 reads CASSRTRWGCGDTEAFF. The CDR3, as DNA: TGTGCCAGCAGCCGAACCCGATGGGGGTGTGGAGACACTGAAGCTTTCTTT.

The V call is TRBV4-2, the J call TRBJ2-6; no clear D gene. This CDR3 is 17 amino acids long. CDR1 and CDR2 from the germline V gene are LGHNA and YNFKEQ. The V end lost 0 bases, the J end lost 1 base, and 10 bases lay between the germline ends. The CDR3 region has the DNA TGTGCCAGCAGCCAAGATTGGGGTGGTTCTGGGGCCAACGTCCTGACTTTC. This codes for CASSQDWGGSGANVLTF.

This rearrangement joins TRBV6-2 or TRBV6-3 to TRBJ2-5, with a weak D call TRBD1 (5 bases). V was shortened by 2 bases and J by 3 bases, with 7 bases between the two germline ends. The CDR3 consists of 13 residues. Germline-derived CDR1 and CDR2 are MNHEY and SVGEGT. The CDR3 DNA follows: TGTGCCAGCAGTTACGCAGGGAAAGAGACCCAGTACTTC. Residues: CASSYAGKETQYF.

This clonotype was counted at least ten times. This chain joins TRBV5-1 and TRBJ2-3; 8 bases map to TRBD1. With 4 bases clipped from V and 1 base from J, the junction kept 5 bases outside the gene matches. This CDR3 has 15 amino acids. Germline V CDR1 and CDR2: SGHRS, YFSETQ. CDR3 region: CASSPQGVGTDTQYF. CDR3 sequence (DNA): TGCGCCAGCAGCCCACAGGGGGTCGGCACAGATACGCAGTATTTT.

A few counts support this clonotype. V gene TRBV7-3 combines with J gene TRBJ1-2, with D perhaps TRBD1 (6 bases). CDR1 and CDR2 (germline): SGHTA, FQGTGA. CDR3 length equals 15 residues. V was trimmed by 6 bases and J by 7 bases, leaving 21 bases between them. In nucleotides, the CDR3 is TGTGCCAGCAGTCAGGTCGGGGGGCTGTCGGCTGGCTACACCTTC. Amino acid sequence: CASSQVGGLSAGYTF.